A selection of T cell receptor beta chains follows, all from one sample in a study of cytomegalovirus exposure and HLA in healthy donors. TCRdb keeps only in-frame clones here, not all; method: immunoSEQ multiplex PCR. Reported are 150,000 to 200,000 clones; the ten largest clones contain 0.74%. The sequenced material came from PBMCs. The receptor set was obtained from a boy younger than 18 in good health and CMV-seronegative. The CDR3 runs from the conserved cysteine through the conserved F or W.

TRBV2	CASSRTEMNTEAFF
TRBV5-6	CASSLGQEREQYF
TRBV29-1	CSVGTIDSGNTIYF
TRBV18	CASSPDRGTGELFF
TRBV9	CASSDGTQAKNIQYF
TRBV7-9	CASSLAVYARGYTF
TRBV5-4	CASSFSAGALYNEQFF
TRBV11-1	CASSLMREDTQYF
TRBV5-4	CASSSGQGGSGANVLTF
TRBV7-9	CASREQINEQFF
TRBV4-2	CASSQQDWGVTEAFF
TRBV30	CAWMPGTGYEQYF
TRBV5-1	CASSLDAGWSDTQYF
TRBV18	CASSPSNLAAGSTDTQYF
TRBV5-6	CASSFPRGNNEQFF
TRBV7-2	CASSLAHTGGPRETQYF
TRBV9	CASSPYGYSYEQYF
TRBV5-6	CASSQIYRDAFF
TRBV5-5	CASSLGWRTEAFF
TRBV18	CASSPTTGQGGTAFF
TRBV19	CASSFSGTEAFF
TRBV5-4	CASSFLAGEQFF
TRBV6-5	CASSFTGQGLPYEQYF
TRBV5-1	CASSLGLAGGQETQYF
TRBV9	CASSASRTGVSTDTQYF
TRBV4-1	CASSQLYKGEETQYF
TRBV7-2	CASSSDQGAHEQYF
TRBV14	CASSQESIVGGTEAFF
TRBV7-3	CASSLSTGGEQYF
TRBV5-1	CASSLLAGDTGELFF
TRBV7-9	CASSLAAVGDYGYTF
TRBV18	CASSSEQYF
TRBV30	CAYAVGAAMTSPLHF